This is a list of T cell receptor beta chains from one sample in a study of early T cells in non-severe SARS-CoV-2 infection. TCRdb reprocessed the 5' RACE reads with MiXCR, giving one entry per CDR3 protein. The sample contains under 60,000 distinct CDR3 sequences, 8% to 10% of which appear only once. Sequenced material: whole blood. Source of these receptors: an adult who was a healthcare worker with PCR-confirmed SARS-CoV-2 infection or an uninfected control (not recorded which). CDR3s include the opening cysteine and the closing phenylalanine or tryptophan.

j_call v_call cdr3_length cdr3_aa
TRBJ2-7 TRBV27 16 CATPNLSGAYTYEQYF
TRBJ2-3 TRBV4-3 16 CASSQEFMFGPDTQYF
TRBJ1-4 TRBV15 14 CATCEQGTNEKLFF
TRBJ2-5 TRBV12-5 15 CASVLVSRGQETQYF
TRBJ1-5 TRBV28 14 CASSPDRDGQPQHF
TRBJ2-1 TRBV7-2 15 CASTASVGSYNEQFF
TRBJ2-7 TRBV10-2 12 CASSLRGREQYF
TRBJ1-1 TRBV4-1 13 CASTALGGSEAFF
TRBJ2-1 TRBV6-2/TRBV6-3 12 CASSDTDNEQFF
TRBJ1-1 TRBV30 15 CAWDQGATLGTEAFF